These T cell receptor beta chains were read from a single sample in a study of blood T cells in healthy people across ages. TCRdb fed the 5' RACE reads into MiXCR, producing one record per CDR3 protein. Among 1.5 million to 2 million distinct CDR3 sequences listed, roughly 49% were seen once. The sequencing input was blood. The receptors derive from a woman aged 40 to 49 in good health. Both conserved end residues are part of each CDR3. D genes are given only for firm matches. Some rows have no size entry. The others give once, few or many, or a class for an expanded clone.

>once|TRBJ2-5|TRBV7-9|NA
TGTGCCAGCAGCTTACCAAGGCGGCAAGAGACCCAGTACTTC
CASSLPRRQETQYF
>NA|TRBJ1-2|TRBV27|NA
TGTGCCAGCCTGAAGGGGCGGGACTATGGCTACACCTTC
CASLKGRDYGYTF
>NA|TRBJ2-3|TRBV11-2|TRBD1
TGTGCCAGCAGCAAGGACAGGGGGCTCACAGATACGCAGTATTTT
CASSKDRGLTDTQYF
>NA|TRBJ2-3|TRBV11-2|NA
TGTGCCAGCAGTCCGTGGTTGGCTAACACAGATACGCAGTATTTT
CASSPWLANTDTQYF
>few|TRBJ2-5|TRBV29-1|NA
TGCAGCGTTCAATATGGGAGACAGTTCGGGACCCAGTACTTC
CSVQYGRQFGTQYF
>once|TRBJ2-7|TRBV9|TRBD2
TGTGCCAGCAGCGTAGAAACTAGCGGGGGGGCTCGGAATGAGCAGTACTTC
CASSVETSGGARNEQYF
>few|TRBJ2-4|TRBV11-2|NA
TGTGCCAGCAGCTTAAGGCCGGGACTGAAGGACATTCAGTACTTC
CASSLRPGLKDIQYF
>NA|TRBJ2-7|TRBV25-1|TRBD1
TGTGCCAGCAGTGATCCACAGGGGGTGGCCTACGAGCAGTACTTC
CASSDPQGVAYEQYF
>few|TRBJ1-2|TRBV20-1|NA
TGCAGTGCTTCCCCCAGGGGACCTAGCTATGGCTACACCTTC
CSASPRGPSYGYTF
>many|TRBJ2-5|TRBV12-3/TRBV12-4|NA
TGTGCCAGCAGCCTCAGGGGTGAGGGGGAGACCCAGTACTTC
CASSLRGEGETQYF
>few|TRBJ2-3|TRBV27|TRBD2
TGTGCCAGCAGGACTTCACCGGGACTAGTCAAAGATACGCAGTATTTT
CASRTSPGLVKDTQYF
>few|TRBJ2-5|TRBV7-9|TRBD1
TGTGCCAGCAGGGAACAGACAGGGGGCAGCGGAGACGCCCAGTACTTC
CASREQTGGSGDAQYF
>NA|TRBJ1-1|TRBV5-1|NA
TGCGCCAGCACCCCCCAGGAGCCAAGAATGGGCACTGAAGCTTTCTTT
CASTPQEPRMGTEAFF
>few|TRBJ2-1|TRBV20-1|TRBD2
TGCAGTGCTAGAGATCTTCTAGGGACTAGCGGGGGGGCAGGGATACGAAATGAGCAGTTCTTC
CSARDLLGTSGGAGIRNEQFF
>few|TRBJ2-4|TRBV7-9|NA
TGTGCCAGCAGCACAGGGAGCGCCGCTGCCCAAAACATTCAGTACTTC
CASSTGSAAAQNIQYF
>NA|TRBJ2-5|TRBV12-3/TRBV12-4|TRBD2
TGTGCCAGCAGTTTTTACGGCGGGGGCCAAGAGACCCAGTACTTC
CASSFYGGGQETQYF
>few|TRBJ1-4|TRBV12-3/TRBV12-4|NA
TGTGCCAGCAGCCTGGGCCTAACGCTTATAACTAATGAAAAACTGTTTTTT
CASSLGLTLITNEKLFF
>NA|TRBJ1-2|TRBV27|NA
TGTGCCAGCAGTTTATCGTCAGGGGAAAGATTCTATGGCTACACCTTC
CASSLSSGERFYGYTF
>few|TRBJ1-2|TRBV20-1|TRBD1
TGCAGTGCTAGTGGGGACAGGGCTTTCTATGGCTACACCTTC
CSASGDRAFYGYTF
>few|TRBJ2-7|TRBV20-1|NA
TGCAGTGCTACGTCAGGGGCGCCTGGCGAGCAGTACTTC
CSATSGAPGEQYF
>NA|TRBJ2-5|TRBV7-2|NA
TGTGCCAGCAGCCCGGGATCGAGTGAGACCCAGTACTTC
CASSPGSSETQYF
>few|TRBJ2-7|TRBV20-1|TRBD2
TGCAGTGCTAGGACTCTAGCGGGGGCCTCCTACGAGCAGTACTTC
CSARTLAGASYEQYF
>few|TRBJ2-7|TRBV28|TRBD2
TGTGCCAGCAGTTTATCTCGCAGGCGGGGGAGCTCCTACGAGCAGTACTTC
CASSLSRRRGSSYEQYF
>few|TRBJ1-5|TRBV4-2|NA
TGTGCCAGCAGCCAAGATCAAAGGAACAATCAGCCCCAGCATTTT
CASSQDQRNNQPQHF
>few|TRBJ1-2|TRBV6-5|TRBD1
TGTGCCAGCAGACGAACAGGGGAAAAGTCTGGCTACACCTTC
CASRRTGEKSGYTF
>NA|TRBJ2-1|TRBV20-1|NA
TGCAGTGCTAGGGGGGGACACCTCAATGAGCAGTTCTTC
CSARGGHLNEQFF
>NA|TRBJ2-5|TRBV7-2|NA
TGTGCCAGCAGCGCCCGACGGATAGAGACCCAGTACTTC
CASSARRIETQYF
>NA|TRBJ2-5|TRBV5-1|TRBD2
TGCGCCAGCAGCTTGGCGACTAGCCTGGGAGAGACCCAGTACTTC
CASSLATSLGETQYF
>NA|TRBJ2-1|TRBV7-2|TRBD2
TGTGCCTGCAGCCCTCGCACCGGGACTAGCGGGTATGAGCAGTTCTTC
CACSPRTGTSGYEQFF
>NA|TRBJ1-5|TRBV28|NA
TGTGCCAGCAGTTTATCAACGCAGCCCCAGCATTTT
CASSLSTQPQHF
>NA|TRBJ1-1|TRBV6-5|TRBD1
TGTGCCAGCAGTTACGGGACAGGGTTCACTGAAGCTTTCTTT
CASSYGTGFTEAFF
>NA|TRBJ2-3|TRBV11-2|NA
TGTGCCAGCAGCCCCCCTAACCGGGACTCCCGCACAGATACGCAGTATTTT
CASSPPNRDSRTDTQYF
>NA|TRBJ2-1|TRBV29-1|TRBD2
TGCAGCGTTGAAGCAGGGTGGGGGGGTCTCTGCAATGAGCAGTTCTTC
CSVEAGWGGLCNEQFF
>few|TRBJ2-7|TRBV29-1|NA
TGCAGCGTTTCTTTATGGACAACCTACGAGCAGTACTTC
CSVSLWTTYEQYF
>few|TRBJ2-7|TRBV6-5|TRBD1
TGTGCCAGTCGACCCGCAGGACAGGGGGCTTCCTACGAGCAGTACTTC
CASRPAGQGASYEQYF
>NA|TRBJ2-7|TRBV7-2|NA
TGTGCCACTTGGGACCCCACCTACAATGAGCAGTACTTC
CATWDPTYNEQYF
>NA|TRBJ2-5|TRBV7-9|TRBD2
TGTGCCAGCAGCCCACCTATAGCGGGAGACCAAGAGACCCAGTACTTC
CASSPPIAGDQETQYF
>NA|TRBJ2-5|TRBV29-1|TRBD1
TGCAGCGCCCCGAGGACAGGCGCCGTAGAGACCCAGTACTTC
CSAPRTGAVETQYF
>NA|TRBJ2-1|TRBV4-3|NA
TGCGCCAGCAACCAAAATGACGTACTATCTTCTAATGAGCAGTTCTTC
CASNQNDVLSSNEQFF
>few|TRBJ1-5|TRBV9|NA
TGTGCCAGCAGCCCCGGGACACGGAATCAGCCCCAGCATTTT
CASSPGTRNQPQHF
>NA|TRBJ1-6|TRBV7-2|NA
TGTGCCAGCAGCCCCCGGCAGGGCTTCAATTCACCCCTCCACTTT
CASSPRQGFNSPLHF
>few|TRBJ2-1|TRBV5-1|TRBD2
TGCGCCAGCAGCTTTCTAGGGCTAGCGGGGGTTTCCTACAATGAGCAGTTCTTC
CASSFLGLAGVSYNEQFF
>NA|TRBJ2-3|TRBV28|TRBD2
TGTGCCAGCAGTCCACCGGGACTAGCGGTCGATACGCAGTATTTT
CASSPPGLAVDTQYF
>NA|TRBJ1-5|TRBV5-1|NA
TGCGCCAGCAGCTTGTATGGGGGCGCGGAAAATCAGCCCCAGCATTTT
CASSLYGGAENQPQHF
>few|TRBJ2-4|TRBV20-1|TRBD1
TGCAGTGGAGCGACAGGGGTCGGAAACATTCAGTACTTC
CSGATGVGNIQYF